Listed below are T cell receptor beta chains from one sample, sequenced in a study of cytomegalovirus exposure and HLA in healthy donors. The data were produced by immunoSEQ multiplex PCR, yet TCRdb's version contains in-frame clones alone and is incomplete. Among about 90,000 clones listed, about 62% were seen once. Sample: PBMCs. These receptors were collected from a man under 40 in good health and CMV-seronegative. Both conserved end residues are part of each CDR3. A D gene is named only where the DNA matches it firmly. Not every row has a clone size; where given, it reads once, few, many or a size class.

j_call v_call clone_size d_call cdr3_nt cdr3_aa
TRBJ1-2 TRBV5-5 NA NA TGTGCCAGCAGCTTGGACATATCCTATGGCTACACCTTC CASSLDISYGYTF
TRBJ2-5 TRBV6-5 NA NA TGTGCCAGCAGCCGGGACACCACCGGGGCCCAGTACTTC CASSRDTTGAQYF
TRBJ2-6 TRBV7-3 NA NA TGTGCCAGCAGCTTAATGGGCACTGGGGCCAACGTCCTGACTTTC CASSLMGTGANVLTF
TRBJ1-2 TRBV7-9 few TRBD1 TGTTCCAGCAGCTTAGCAGAAGGGGGCAACTATGGCTACACCTTC CSSSLAEGGNYGYTF
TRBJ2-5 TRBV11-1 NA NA TGTGCCAGCAGCCCCATCCGGGACTCCTTCCAAGAGACCCAGTACTTC CASSPIRDSFQETQYF
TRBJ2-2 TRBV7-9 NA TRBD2 TGTTCCAGCAGCCTCGCTCTAGCGGGAAACACCGGGGAGCTGTTTTTT CSSSLALAGNTGELFF
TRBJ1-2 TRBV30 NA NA TGTGCCTGGAACGTACAGAACTATGGCTACACCTTC CAWNVQNYGYTF
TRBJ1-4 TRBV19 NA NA TGTGCCAGTAGTAAAAGAGCACAGCCAACTAATGAAAAACTGTTTTTT CASSKRAQPTNEKLFF
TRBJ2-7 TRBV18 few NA TGTGCCAGCTCACCGGCAGGGCGCAACGAGCAGTACTTC CASSPAGRNEQYF
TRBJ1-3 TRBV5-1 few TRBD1 TGCGCCAGCAGCCCGGGACAGGGTGTAAACACCATATATTTT CASSPGQGVNTIYF
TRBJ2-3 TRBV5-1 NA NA TGCGCCAGCAGCTTGTTAGGGGGAGATACGCAGTATTTT CASSLLGGDTQYF
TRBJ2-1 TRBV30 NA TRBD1 TGTGCCTGGAGTGATCCGGGACAGGGGTGGCATGAGCAGTTCTTC CAWSDPGQGWHEQFF
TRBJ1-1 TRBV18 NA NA TGTGCCAGCTCACCTAGACTGGACACTGAAGCTTTCTTT CASSPRLDTEAFF
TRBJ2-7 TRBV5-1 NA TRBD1 TGCGCCAGCAGCTACTCAGGGGGCGACTACGAGCAGTACTTC CASSYSGGDYEQYF
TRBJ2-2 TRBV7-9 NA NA TGTGCCAGCAGCTTAAGGGGCGGGGCTAACACCGGGGAGCTGTTTTTT CASSLRGGANTGELFF
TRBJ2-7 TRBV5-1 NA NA TGCGCCAGCAGCTTGGAAGGGGGCTCCTACGAGCAGTACTTC CASSLEGGSYEQYF
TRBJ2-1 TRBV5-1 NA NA TGCGCCAGCAGCCCCGGGACTCCAAGGGATGAGCAGTTCTTC CASSPGTPRDEQFF
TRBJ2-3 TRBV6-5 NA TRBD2 TGTGCCAGCAGCTTGACTAGCGGGAGTGCAGATACGCAGTATTTT CASSLTSGSADTQYF
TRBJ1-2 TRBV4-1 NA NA TGCGCCAGCAGACTTGTCGGACAGAAGAACTATGGCTACACCTTC CASRLVGQKNYGYTF
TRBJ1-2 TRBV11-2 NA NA TGTGCCAGCAGCCTTCTCGGTACGGAGGGCTACACCTTC CASSLLGTEGYTF
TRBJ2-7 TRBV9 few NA TGTGCCAGCAGCGTAGGCGAGGGGGCCTACGAGCAGTACTTC CASSVGEGAYEQYF
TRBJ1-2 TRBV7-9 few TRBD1 TGTGCCAGCAGCTACACCGGGACAGGGGAGGGCTATGGCTACACCTTC CASSYTGTGEGYGYTF
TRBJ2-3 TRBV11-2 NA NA TGTGCCAGCAGCGACAGACGGGATACGCAGTATTTT CASSDRRDTQYF
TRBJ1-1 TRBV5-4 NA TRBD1 TGTGCCAGCAGCTCAACGCTGGGACAGGGGGTCGCGGCTTTCTTT CASSSTLGQGVAAFF
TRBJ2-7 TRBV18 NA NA TGTGCCAGCTCACCGGAGGTAGGGTACGAGCAGTACTTC CASSPEVGYEQYF
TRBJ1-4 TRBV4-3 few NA TGCGCCAGCAGCCAAGTTGCAGGGGAGAGTGAAAAACTGTTTTTT CASSQVAGESEKLFF
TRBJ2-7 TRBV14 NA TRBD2 TGTGCCAGCAGCAAACGGGGGGCGTCCGGGACTAGCGGGAGGAACTACGAGCAGTACTTC CASSKRGASGTSGRNYEQYF
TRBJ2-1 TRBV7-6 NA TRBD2 TGTGCCAGCAGCGTTAGCGGGGGAGGGTACAATGAGCAGTTCTTC CASSVSGGGYNEQFF
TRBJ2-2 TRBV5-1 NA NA TGCGCCAGCAGCTTCATAGCGGCAAGGGGTACCGGGGAGCTGTTTTTT CASSFIAARGTGELFF
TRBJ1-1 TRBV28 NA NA TGTGCCAGCAGTGTAGGAGAGGCTTTCTTT CASSVGEAFF
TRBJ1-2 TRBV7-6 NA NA TGTGCCAGCAGCTTAGAGGCAGGGGCGCAATATGGCTACACCTTC CASSLEAGAQYGYTF
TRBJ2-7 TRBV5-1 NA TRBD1 TGCGCCAGCAGCTTTCCGGGACAGGGACCCTACGAGCAGTACTTC CASSFPGQGPYEQYF
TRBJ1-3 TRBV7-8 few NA TGTGCCAGCAGTCGACTATCTGGGCTCGGGAACACCATATATTTT CASSRLSGLGNTIYF
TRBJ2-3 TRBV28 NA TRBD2 TGTGCCAGCAGTTTCATCGGACTAGCGGGAGGGTCTAAGCCAGATACGCAGTATTTT CASSFIGLAGGSKPDTQYF
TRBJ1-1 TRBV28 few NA TGTGCCAGCAGCCAGAACACTGAAGCTTTCTTT CASSQNTEAFF
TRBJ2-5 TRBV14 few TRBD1 TGTGCCAGCAGCCCACGTCGTGGGACAGGGGTTTCCCAAGAGACCCAGTACTTC CASSPRRGTGVSQETQYF
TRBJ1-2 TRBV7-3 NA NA TGTGCCAGCAGCAACAGTAACTATGGCTACACCTTC CASSNSNYGYTF
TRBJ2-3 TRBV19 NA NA TGTGCCAGTAGTATACGGGATACGCAGTATTTT CASSIRDTQYF
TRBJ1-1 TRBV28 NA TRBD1 TGTGCCAGCAGTACAGACTCGGGACAGGACACTGAAGCTTTCTTT CASSTDSGQDTEAFF
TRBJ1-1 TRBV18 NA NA TGTGCCAGCTCACCGGTCCAGGGGTTAAGGAACACTGAAGCTTTCTTT CASSPVQGLRNTEAFF
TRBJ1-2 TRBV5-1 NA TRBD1 TGCGCCAGCAGCTTGGGTGGGACAGGGGGCGCTGATGGCTACACCTTC CASSLGGTGGADGYTF
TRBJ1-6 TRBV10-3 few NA TGTGCCATCAGTGAAGGACAGCGGCATAATTCACCCCTCCACTTT CAISEGQRHNSPLHF
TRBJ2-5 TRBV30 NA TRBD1 TGTGCCTGGAGTGTATTCCAGGGGGCGTTCCTCCCCCCCACGGAGACCCAGTACTTC CAWSVFQGAFLPPTETQYF
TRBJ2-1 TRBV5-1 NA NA TGCGCCAGCAGCCCCTCGGCTAGTTCTGAGCAGTTCTTC CASSPSASSEQFF
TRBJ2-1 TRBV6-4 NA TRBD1 TGTGCCAGCAGTGACGGATCCAGGGGGGAGCAGTTCTTC CASSDGSRGEQFF
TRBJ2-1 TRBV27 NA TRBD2 TGTGCCAGCAGTTTAAGAAGGCTAGCGGGCCTTAGCTCCTACAATGAGCAGTTCTTC CASSLRRLAGLSSYNEQFF
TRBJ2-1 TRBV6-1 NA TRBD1 TGTGCCAGCAGTTCGGGGACAGGGGTTTTTGATGAGCAGTTCTTC CASSSGTGVFDEQFF
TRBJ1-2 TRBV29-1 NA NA TGCAGCGTTGAAGGGGTCAGGGTAGAGTACACCTTC CSVEGVRVEYTF
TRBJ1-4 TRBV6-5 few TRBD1 TGTGCCAGCAGTTACTCGGGGGGGACAGGTGGGGAAAAACTGTTTTTT CASSYSGGTGGEKLFF
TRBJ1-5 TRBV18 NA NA TGTGCCAGCTCACCACCGGGGGGGGGCCAGCATTTT CASSPPGGGQHF
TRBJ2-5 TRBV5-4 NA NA TGTGCCAGCAGCTTGGTTAGCAACCAAGAGACCCAGTACTTC CASSLVSNQETQYF
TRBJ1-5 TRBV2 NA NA TGTGCCAGCAGTCACAGACAGTCCCTGACCCAGCATTTT CASSHRQSLTQHF
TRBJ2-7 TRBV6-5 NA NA TGTGCCAGCAGTTTCCGGGACATTCGGGGATACGAGCAGTACTTC CASSFRDIRGYEQYF
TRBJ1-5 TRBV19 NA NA TGTGCCAGTACCCTCCTAACGGGGGTGGATCAGCCCCAGCATTTT CASTLLTGVDQPQHF
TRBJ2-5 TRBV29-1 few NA TGCAGCGTTGCAGAAGAGACCCAGTACTTC CSVAEETQYF
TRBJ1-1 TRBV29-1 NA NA TGCAGCGTTGAAAGGTCGAGGAACACTGAAGCCTTCTTT CSVERSRNTEAFF
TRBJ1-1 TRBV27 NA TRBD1 TGTGCCAGCAGTCATCGGACAGGGGGGATTAACACTGAAGCTTTCTTT CASSHRTGGINTEAFF